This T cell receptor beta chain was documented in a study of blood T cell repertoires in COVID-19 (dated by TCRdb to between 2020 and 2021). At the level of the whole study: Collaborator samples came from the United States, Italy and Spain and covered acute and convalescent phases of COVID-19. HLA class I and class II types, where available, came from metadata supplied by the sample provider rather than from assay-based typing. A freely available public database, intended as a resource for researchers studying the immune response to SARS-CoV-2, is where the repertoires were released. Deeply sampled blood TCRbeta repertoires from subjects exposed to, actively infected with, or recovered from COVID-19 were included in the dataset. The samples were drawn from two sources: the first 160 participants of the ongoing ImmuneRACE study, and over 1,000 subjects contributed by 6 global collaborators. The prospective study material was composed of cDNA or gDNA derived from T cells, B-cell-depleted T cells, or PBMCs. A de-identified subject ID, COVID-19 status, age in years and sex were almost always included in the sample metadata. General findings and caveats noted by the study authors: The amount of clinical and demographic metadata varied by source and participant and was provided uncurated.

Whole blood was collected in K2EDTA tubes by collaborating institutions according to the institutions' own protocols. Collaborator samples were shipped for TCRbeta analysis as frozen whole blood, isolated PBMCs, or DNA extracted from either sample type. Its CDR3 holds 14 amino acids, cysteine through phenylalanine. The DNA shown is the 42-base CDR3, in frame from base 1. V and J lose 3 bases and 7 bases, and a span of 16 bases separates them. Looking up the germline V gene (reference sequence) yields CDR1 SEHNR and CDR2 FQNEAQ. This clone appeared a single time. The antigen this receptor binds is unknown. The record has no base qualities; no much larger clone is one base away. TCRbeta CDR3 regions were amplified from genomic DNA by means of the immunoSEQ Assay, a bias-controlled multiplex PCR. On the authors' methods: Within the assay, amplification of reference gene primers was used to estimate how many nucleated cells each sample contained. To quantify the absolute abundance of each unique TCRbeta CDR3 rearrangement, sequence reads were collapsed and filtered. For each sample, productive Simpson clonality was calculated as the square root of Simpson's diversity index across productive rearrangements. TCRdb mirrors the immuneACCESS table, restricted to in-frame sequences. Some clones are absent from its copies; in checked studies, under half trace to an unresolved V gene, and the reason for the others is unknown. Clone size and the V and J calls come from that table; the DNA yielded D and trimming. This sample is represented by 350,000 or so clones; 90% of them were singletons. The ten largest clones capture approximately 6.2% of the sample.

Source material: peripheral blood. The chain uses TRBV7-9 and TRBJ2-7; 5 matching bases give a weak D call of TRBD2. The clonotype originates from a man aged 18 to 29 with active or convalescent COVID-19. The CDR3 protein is CASSFAVQPGEQYF. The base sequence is TGTGCCAGCAGCTTCGCCGTCCAGCCGGGAGAGCAGTACTTC.